The sequence of this TCR beta chain was determined in a study of radiation and T cells in renal cell carcinoma. General study points: From baseline, blood top tumor clonotypes peaked at 2 weeks post-radiation. Without pretreatment biopsies, baseline tumor clonotype presence was undetermined.

This clone has a single count. Its antigen remains unidentified. The time point denotes: baseline pretreatment blood. Treatment indicated: 15 Gy SBRT to primary tumor, nephrectomy 4 weeks later. The germline V and J ends were trimmed by 5 bases and 5 bases, with 16 bases remaining between them. CDR3 length equals 15 residues. CDR1 is MNHNY, CDR2 SVGAGI, per germline (reference sequence). Using immunoSEQ multiplex PCR, the repertoire was profiled, and TCRdb retains in-frame clones only, with some absent. The sample lists 95,000 to 150,000 clones; approximately 80% were seen once. The material was blood, obtained from a patient whose treatment included radiotherapy and nephrectomy. The chain uses TRBV6-6 and TRBJ1-5; D gene uncertain. This clonotype originated in a woman aged 60-75 years with renal cell carcinoma. CDR3 residues: CASSIELTSDQPQHF. The CDR3 nucleotides read TGTGCCAGCAGTATTGAATTAACCTCAGATCAGCCCCAGCATTTT.